These T cell receptor beta chains were read from a single sample in a study of Ad26.COV2.S vaccination and SARS-CoV-2 variants. Here immunoSEQ multiplex PCR was the method, and the copy in TCRdb shows in-frame clones only, minus some. Here the sample spans about 410,000 clones, about 88% being singletons. This specimen was peripheral blood, taken in a trial of Ad26.COV2.S vaccine versus placebo. Receptor source: a person between 18 and 60 years old who received the Ad26.COV2.S COVID-19 vaccine or a placebo. CDR3s include the opening cysteine and the closing phenylalanine or tryptophan. A D gene is named only where the DNA matches it firmly.

NA,TRBV27,CASSSGPYYEQYF
NA,TRBV4-3,CASSPRWGGNKYGYTF
TRBD1,TRBV13,CASSTSPDRDINEQFF
NA,TRBV6-5,CASSPPEGPYEQYF
NA,TRBV9,CASSVGWTNQPQHF
TRBD1,TRBV7-9,CASSKGTGGAGSTEAFF
NA,TRBV4-3,CASSQVSGDEQYF
NA,TRBV19,CASREEGYGYTF
NA,TRBV2,CASSPRLVSTGELFF
TRBD1,TRBV20-1,CSPWTGTGYTF
TRBD1,TRBV29-1,CSVETPRGLHEQYF
TRBD1,TRBV5-4,CASSPPGTGISGELFF
NA,TRBV6-2/TRBV6-3,CASSRGGPRDYGYTF
TRBD2,TRBV19,CASSLGLAGALSQGDTQYF